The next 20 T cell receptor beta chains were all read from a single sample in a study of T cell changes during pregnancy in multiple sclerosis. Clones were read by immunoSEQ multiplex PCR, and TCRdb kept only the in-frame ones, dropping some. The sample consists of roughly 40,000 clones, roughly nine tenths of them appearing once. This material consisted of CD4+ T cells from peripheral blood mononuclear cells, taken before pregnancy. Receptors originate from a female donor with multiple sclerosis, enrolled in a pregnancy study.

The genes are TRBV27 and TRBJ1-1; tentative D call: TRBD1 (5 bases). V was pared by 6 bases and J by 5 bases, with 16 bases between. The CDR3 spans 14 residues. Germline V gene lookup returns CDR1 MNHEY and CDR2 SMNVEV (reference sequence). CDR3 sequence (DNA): TGTGCCAGCAGACTTTCGGGACGGGGGACTGAAGCTTTCTTT. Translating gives CASRLSGRGTEAFF.

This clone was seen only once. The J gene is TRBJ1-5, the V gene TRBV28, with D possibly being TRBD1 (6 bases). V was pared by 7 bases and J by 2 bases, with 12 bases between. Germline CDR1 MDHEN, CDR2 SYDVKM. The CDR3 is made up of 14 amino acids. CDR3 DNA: TGTGCCAGCACCCAGGGGATTCGCAATCAGCCCCAGCATTTT. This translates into CASTQGIRNQPQHF.

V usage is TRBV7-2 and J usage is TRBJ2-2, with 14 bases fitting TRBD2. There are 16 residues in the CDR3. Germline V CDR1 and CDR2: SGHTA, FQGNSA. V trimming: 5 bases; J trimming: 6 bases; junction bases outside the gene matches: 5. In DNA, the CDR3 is TGTGCCAGCAGCACGACTAGCGGGGGGGGACCCGGGGAGCTGTTTTTT. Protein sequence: CASSTTSGGGPGELFF.

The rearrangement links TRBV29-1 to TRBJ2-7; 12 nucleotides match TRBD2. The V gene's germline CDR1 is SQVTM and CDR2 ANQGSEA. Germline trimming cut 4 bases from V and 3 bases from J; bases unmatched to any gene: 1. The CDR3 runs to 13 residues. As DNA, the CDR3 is TGCAGCGTTGCGACTAGCGGGAGCTACGAGCAGTACTTC. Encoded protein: CSVATSGSYEQYF.

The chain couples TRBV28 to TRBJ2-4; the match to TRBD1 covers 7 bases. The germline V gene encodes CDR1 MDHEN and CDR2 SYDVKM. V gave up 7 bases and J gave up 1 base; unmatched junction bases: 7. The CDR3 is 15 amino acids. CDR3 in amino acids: CASTTGTVAKNIQYF. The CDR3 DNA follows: TGTGCCAGCACGACAGGGACGGTGGCCAAAAACATTCAGTACTTC.

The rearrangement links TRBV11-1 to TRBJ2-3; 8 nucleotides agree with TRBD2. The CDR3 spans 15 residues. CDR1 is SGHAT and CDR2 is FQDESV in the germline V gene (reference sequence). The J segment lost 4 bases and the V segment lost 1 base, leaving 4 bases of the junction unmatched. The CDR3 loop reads CASSLDGRAADTQYF. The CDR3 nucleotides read TGTGCCAGCAGCTTAGACGGGAGGGCAGCAGATACGCAGTATTTT.

The CDR3 region has the DNA TGTGCCGCACGGGGGGCTGCGAACACTGAAGCTTTCTTT. The encoded protein is CAARGAANTEAFF. The chain links TRBV28 to TRBJ1-1; perhaps TRBD1 as D (6 bases). Germline CDR1 reads MDHEN; CDR2 reads SYDVKM. The CDR3 runs 13 residues. Trimming stripped 11 bases from V and 1 base from J, with 14 bases between.

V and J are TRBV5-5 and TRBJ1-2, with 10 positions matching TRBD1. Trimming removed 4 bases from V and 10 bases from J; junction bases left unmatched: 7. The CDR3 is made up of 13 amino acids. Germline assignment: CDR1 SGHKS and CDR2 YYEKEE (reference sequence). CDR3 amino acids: CASSPTGTGDYTF. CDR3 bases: TGTGCCAGCAGCCCTACCGGGACAGGGGACTACACCTTC.

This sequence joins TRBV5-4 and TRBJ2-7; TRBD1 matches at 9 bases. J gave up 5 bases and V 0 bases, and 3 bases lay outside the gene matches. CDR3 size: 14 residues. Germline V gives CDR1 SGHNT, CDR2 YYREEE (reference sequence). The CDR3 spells CASSLEQGAHEQYF. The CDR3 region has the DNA TGTGCCAGCAGCTTGGAACAGGGGGCCCACGAGCAGTACTTC.

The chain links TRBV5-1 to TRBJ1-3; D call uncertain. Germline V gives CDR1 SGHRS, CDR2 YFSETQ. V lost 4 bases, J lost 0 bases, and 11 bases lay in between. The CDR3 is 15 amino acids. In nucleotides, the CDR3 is TGCGCCAGCAGCCCAATACAGAGCTCTGGAAACACCATATATTTT. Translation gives CASSPIQSSGNTIYF.

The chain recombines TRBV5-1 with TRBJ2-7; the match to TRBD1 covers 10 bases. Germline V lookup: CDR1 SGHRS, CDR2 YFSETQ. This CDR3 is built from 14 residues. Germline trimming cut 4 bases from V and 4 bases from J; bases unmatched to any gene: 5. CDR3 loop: CASSTDRGRYEQYF. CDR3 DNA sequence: TGCGCCAGCAGCACCGACAGGGGGCGATACGAGCAGTACTTC. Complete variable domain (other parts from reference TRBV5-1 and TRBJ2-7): KAGVTQTPRYLIKTRGQQVTLSCSPISGHRSVSWYQQTPGQGLQFLFEYFSETQRNKGNFPGRFSGRQFSNSRSEMNVSTLELGDSALYLCASSTDRGRYEQYFGPGTRLTVT.

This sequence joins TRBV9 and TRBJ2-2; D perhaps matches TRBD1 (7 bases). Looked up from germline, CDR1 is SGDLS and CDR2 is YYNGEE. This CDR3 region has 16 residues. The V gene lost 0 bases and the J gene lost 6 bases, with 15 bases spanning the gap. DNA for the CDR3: TGTGCCAGCAGCGTAGTGCAGGGGGGAAACGCCGGGGAGCTGTTTTTT. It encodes CASSVVQGGNAGELFF. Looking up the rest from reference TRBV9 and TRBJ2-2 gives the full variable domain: DSGVTQTPKHLITATGQRVTLRCSPRSGDLSVYWYQQSLDQGLQFLIQYYNGEERAKGNILERFSAQQFPDLHSELNLSSLELGDSALYFCASSVVQGGNAGELFFGEGSRLTVL.

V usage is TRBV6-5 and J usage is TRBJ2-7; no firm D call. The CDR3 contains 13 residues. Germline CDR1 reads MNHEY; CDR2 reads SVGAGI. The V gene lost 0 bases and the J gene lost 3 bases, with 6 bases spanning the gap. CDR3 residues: CASSYSSSYEQYF. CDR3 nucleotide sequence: TGTGCCAGCAGTTACTCGAGTAGCTACGAGCAGTACTTC.

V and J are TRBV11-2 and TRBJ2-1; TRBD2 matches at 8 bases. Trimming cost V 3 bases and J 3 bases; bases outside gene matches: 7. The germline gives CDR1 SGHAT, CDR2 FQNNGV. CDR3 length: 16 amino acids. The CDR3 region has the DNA TGTGCCAGCAGCTTTGGACTAGCAGCGATCTACAATGAGCAGTTCTTC. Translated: CASSFGLAAIYNEQFF.

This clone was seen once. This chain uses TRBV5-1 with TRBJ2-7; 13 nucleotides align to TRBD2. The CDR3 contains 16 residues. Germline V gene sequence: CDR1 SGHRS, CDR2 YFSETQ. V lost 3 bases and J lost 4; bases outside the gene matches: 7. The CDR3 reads CASSWTGTSGKYEQYF. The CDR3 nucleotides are TGCGCCAGCAGCTGGACCGGGACTAGCGGGAAATACGAGCAGTACTTC.

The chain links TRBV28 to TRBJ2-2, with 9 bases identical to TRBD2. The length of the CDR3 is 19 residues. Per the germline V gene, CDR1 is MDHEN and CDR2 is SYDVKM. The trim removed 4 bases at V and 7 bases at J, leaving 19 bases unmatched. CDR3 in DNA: TGTGCCAGCAGTTCCAACGTTAGCGGGAGAGAGGGGTTGGACGGGGAGCTGTTTTTT. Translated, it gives CASSSNVSGREGLDGELFF.

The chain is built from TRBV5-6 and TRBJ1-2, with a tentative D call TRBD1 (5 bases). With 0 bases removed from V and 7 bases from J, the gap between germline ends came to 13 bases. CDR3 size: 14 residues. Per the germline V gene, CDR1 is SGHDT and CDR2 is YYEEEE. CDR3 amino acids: CASSLVAGNIGYTF. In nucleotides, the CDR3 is TGTGCCAGCAGCTTGGTGGCAGGGAATATTGGCTACACCTTC.

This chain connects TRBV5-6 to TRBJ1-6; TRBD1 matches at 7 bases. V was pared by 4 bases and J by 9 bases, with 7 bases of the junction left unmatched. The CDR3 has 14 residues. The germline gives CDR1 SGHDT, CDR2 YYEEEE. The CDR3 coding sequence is TGTGCCAGCAGCCAAGACAGGGCAAGTTCACCCCTCCACTTT. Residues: CASSQDRASSPLHF.

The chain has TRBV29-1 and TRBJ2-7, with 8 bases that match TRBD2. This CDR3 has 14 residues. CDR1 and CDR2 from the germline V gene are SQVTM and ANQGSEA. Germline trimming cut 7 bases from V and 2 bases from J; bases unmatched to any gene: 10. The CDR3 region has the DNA TGCAGCGCTGGGGGGGGTAGCGGGACCTACGAGCAGTACTTC. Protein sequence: CSAGGGSGTYEQYF.

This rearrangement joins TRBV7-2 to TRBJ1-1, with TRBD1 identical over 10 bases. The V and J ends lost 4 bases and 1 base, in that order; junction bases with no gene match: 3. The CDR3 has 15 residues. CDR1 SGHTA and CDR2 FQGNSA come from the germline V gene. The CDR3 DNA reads TGTGCCAGCAGCTCCGGACAGGGGGGGAACACTGAAGCTTTCTTT. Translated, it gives CASSSGQGGNTEAFF.